This paragraph reports one TCR beta chain. These data belong to a study of T cell changes during pregnancy in multiple sclerosis. Germline V gives CDR1 SGDLS, CDR2 YYNGEE. CDR3 size: 14 residues. V lost 4 bases and J 0 bases, leaving 7 bases between the germline ends. Produced via immunoSEQ multiplex PCR; TCRdb's table is partial and in-frame only. In the table there are tens of thousands of clones, about 91% of which are singletons. The chain joins TRBV9 to TRBJ2-2; D call uncertain. The sequencing here drew on CD4+ T cells from peripheral blood mononuclear cells, taken before pregnancy. The sequence came from a female donor with multiple sclerosis, enrolled in a pregnancy study. The CDR3 sequence: CASSKSPNTGELFF. The CDR3 DNA reads as TGTGCCAGCAGCAAGAGTCCGAACACCGGGGAGCTGTTTTTT.